These 5 T cell receptor beta chains came from one sample sequenced in a study of post-analysis software for immune sequencing data (dated by TCRdb to 2014 to 2015). Overall study results and their limits: About five TRBV segments, including TRBV5-6, TRBV5-1 and TRBV20-1, were significantly more frequent in patients than controls.

Preparation of the library involved PCR. Sequencing was carried out with an Illumina HiSeq 2500. Unique molecular identifiers were incorporated into TCR beta cDNA libraries to reduce PCR and sequencing biases. TCRdb took the public reads, trimmed them with fastp at Q25, ran MiXCR for clone calling and kept in-frame beta chains. A single entry per CDR3 protein holds the most common genes and DNA from its merged rows. The sample includes about 760,000 distinct CDR3 sequences, with just under 30% observed a single time. The top ten hold approximately 0.6% of the sample. The antigens these receptors bind are not known. Sequenced sample: blood. These receptors originate from a girl aged 5-17 years with multiple sclerosis.

The CDR3 region has the DNA TGTGCCAGCAGTTTCTTCCAGGGAGAGAAGAATGAGCAGTTCTTC. Amino acids: CASSFFQGEKNEQFF. The chain couples TRBV12-3 or TRBV12-4 to TRBJ2-1, with D perhaps being TRBD1 or TRBD2 (5 bases each). Trimming removed 3 bases from V and 7 bases from J, with 16 bases in between. CDR3 length: 15 amino acids.

The chain employs TRBV6-5 and TRBJ2-1; TRBD1 matches 7 bases. The germline CDR1 and CDR2 sequences are MNHEY and SVGAGI. This CDR3 has 14 amino acids. The V and J ends lost 5 bases and 10 bases, in that order; junction bases with no gene match: 11. CDR3 in amino acids: CASSRDSPSYEQFF. DNA of the CDR3: TGTGCCAGCAGTCGGGACAGTCCTTCCTACGAGCAGTTCTTC.

The V gene is TRBV27, the J gene TRBJ1-2; D ambiguous. The CDR3 loop spans 11 amino acids. V was clipped by 9 bases and J by 8 bases, with 13 bases between them. Per germline, CDR1 MNHEY and CDR2 SMNVEV (reference sequence). CDR3 sequence: CASGDIDGYTF. DNA of the CDR3: TGTGCCAGTGGTGATATCGACGGCTACACCTTC.

The chain uses TRBV20-1 and TRBJ1-5; 8 positions match TRBD1. Germline CDR1 reads DFQATT; CDR2 reads SNEGSKA (reference sequence). V was clipped by 4 bases and J by 3 bases; unmatched bases: 11. The CDR3 totals 16 residues. CDR3: CSANPGRTGNNQPQHF. Written as DNA, the CDR3 is TGCAGTGCTAACCCCGGTAGGACAGGGAACAATCAGCCCCAGCATTTT.

In its sample, this clonotype was seen a few times. This chain uses TRBV4-1 with TRBJ2-7; possible D gene TRBD1, 5 bases. Germline CDR1 is MGHRA and CDR2 is YSYEKL. Deletions cut 8 bases from V and 0 bases from J, with 11 bases between. This CDR3 comprises 13 residues. The CDR3 reads CASGRGTSYEQYF. Here the CDR3 DNA reads TGCGCCAGCGGAAGGGGAACCTCCTACGAGCAGTACTTC.